This T cell receptor beta chain was identified during a study of cytomegalovirus exposure and HLA in healthy donors. Study outcomes and limitations: Subsequent analysis showed first-cohort TCR clusters tending to co-occur in 120 validation repertoires. In vitro data verified a few CMV-associated chains as specific for CMV antigens. With high specificity and sensitivity, the classifier reportedly diagnosed cytomegalovirus status.

Using immunoSEQ multiplex PCR, the repertoire was profiled, and TCRdb retains in-frame clones only, with some absent. This sample carries approximately 98,000 clones, around 82% of them seen once, and the ten largest clones take roughly 3%. About this clone itself: The antigen is unknown.

Donors were drawn from the approximately 110-subject validation cohort, separate from the 666-subject first cohort. This CDR3 spans 17 amino acids. Trimming removed 4 bases from V and 4 bases from J; junction bases left unmatched: 9. CDR1 and CDR2 from the germline V gene are MNHEY and SMNVEV (reference sequence). The chain employs TRBV27 and TRBJ2-2; 10 nucleotides align to TRBD1. The clonotype comes from a woman younger than 30 in good health and CMV-seronegative. Sequences were obtained from PBMCs. CDR3 in DNA: TGTGCCAGCAGTTACACCGGGACAGGGGAAGGCACCGGGGAGCTGTTTTTT. Its protein product is CASSYTGTGEGTGELFF.